Presented here are 15 T cell receptor beta chains from one specimen sequenced in a study of blood T cell repertoires in COVID-19. TCRdb's table, derived via immunoSEQ multiplex PCR, lists solely in-frame clones and lacks some. The table lists fewer than 250,000 clones, less than 90% of them singletons. The source material was peripheral blood. The receptors derive from a man aged 35 to 55 with acute or convalescent COVID-19.

J is TRBJ1-1 and V is TRBV3-1 (or the pseudogene TRBV3-2), with 10 bases fitting TRBD1. The germline CDR1 and CDR2 sequences are LGHDT and YNNKEL (reference sequence). The V and J ends lost 0 bases and 10 bases, in that order; junction bases with no gene match: 5. The CDR3 has 14 amino acids. The CDR3 region has the DNA TGTGCCAGCAGCCAAGACGACAGGGGGCCCGCAGCTTTCTTT. It encodes CASSQDDRGPAAFF.

The chain recombines TRBV7-7 with TRBJ2-2; possibly TRBD2 for D (5 bases). Trimming took 5 bases from V and 0 from J, leaving 16 bases between them. Per germline, CDR1 SSHAT and CDR2 FNYEAQ (reference sequence). The CDR3 is 17 amino acids. CDR3 loop: CASSPRAPYPNTGELFF. The CDR3 coding sequence is TGTGCCAGCAGCCCGAGGGCCCCGTATCCGAACACCGGGGAGCTGTTTTTT.

This chain uses TRBV25-1 with TRBJ1-1; 8 nucleotides match TRBD1. Trimming cost V 1 base and J 1 base; bases outside gene matches: 5. Germline assignment: CDR1 MGHDK and CDR2 SYGVNS. This CDR3 contains 16 residues. DNA for the CDR3: TGTGCCAGCAGTGAATTAAGGACAGGGTGGAACACTGAAGCTTTCTTT. Residues: CASSELRTGWNTEAFF.

The genes are TRBV6-5 and TRBJ1-2; D remains unclear. Trimming shortened V by 7 bases and J by 2 bases, and 5 bases separated the two germline ends. The CDR3 is 11 residues long. CDR1 MNHEY and CDR2 SVGAGI come from the germline V gene. The CDR3 DNA is TGTGCCAGCACCTCGAACTATGGCTACACCTTC. This encodes CASTSNYGYTF.

The CDR3 loop is CASSLLGGRANEQFF. CDR3 sequence (DNA): TGTGCCAGCAGCTTATTGGGGGGGCGGGCCAATGAGCAGTTCTTC. V usage is TRBV13 and J usage is TRBJ2-1, with D possibly being TRBD2 (7 bases). Trimming shortened V by 2 bases and J by 6 bases, and 14 bases separated the two germline ends. This CDR3 region has 15 residues. Germline V gene sequence: CDR1 PRHDT, CDR2 FYEKMQ (reference sequence).

This chain joins TRBV6-1 and TRBJ1-3; 8 bases are shared with TRBD1. This CDR3 is 17 amino acids long. V lost 0 bases to trimming and J lost 2 bases; unmatched junction nucleotides: 6. Per germline, CDR1 MNHNS and CDR2 SASEGT. In nucleotides, the CDR3 is TGTGCCAGCAGTGAAGCGGTCTCACAGGGGGCTGGAAACACCATATATTTT. Its protein product is CASSEAVSQGAGNTIYF.

The rearrangement links TRBV6-5 to TRBJ1-1, with D maybe TRBD1 (5 bases). CDR1 is MNHEY, CDR2 SVGAGI, per germline. Trimming took off 6 bases at V and 1 base at J, with 12 bases between the two ends. The CDR3 spans 14 residues. CDR3 bases: TGTGCCAGCAGGACCCTCGGGGGGAACACTGAAGCTTTCTTT. It yields the protein CASRTLGGNTEAFF.

This clone was picked up a small number of times. This chain connects TRBV18 to TRBJ1-2, with D unresolved. Trimming removed 5 bases from V and 4 bases from J, with 14 bases in between. The germline V gene has CDR1 KGHSH and CDR2 LQKENI. The CDR3 sequence is 14 residues long. CDR3 bases: TGTGCCAGCTCAGAACGGGATCGAGGCTATGGCTACACCTTC. This translates into CASSERDRGYGYTF.

The V gene is TRBV6-6, the J gene TRBJ1-5, with TRBD1 matching 9 bases. There are 15 residues in the CDR3. Per the germline V gene, CDR1 is MNHNY and CDR2 is SVGAGI (reference sequence). V dropped 4 bases and J dropped 6; count of bases not matched to a gene: 7. CDR3 amino acids: CASSSGDREGQPQHF. In DNA form, the CDR3 reads TGTGCCAGCAGTTCGGGGGACAGGGAGGGTCAGCCCCAGCATTTT.

V usage is TRBV6-5 and J usage is TRBJ2-7; 7 bases are a match to TRBD2. V lost 2 bases to trimming and J lost 3 bases; unmatched junction nucleotides: 1. The CDR3 totals 13 residues. CDR1 and CDR2 from the germline V gene are MNHEY and SVGAGI. The CDR3 DNA sequence: TGTGCCAGCAGTTACGGGGAGGGCTACGAGCAGTACTTC. Protein: CASSYGEGYEQYF.

The chain joins TRBV14 to TRBJ1-1; perhaps TRBD1 as D (6 bases). This CDR3 region has 17 residues. Germline CDR1 is SGHDN and CDR2 is FVKESK. Trimming left V 1 base short and J 1 base short, with 16 bases between. The CDR3 DNA reads as TGTGCCAGCAGCCAAGTTCTTTTCAGGGGTGGGAACACTGAAGCTTTCTTT. This codes for CASSQVLFRGGNTEAFF.

V usage is TRBV28 and J usage is TRBJ1-2; maybe TRBD1 (6 bases). The germline CDR1 and CDR2 sequences are MDHEN and SYDVKM. Trimming removed 8 bases at V and 6 bases at J, with 13 bases between. This CDR3 has 12 residues. The CDR3 reads CASGNRDHGYTF. CDR3 nucleotide sequence: TGTGCCAGCGGAAACAGGGACCATGGCTACACCTTC.

The chain joins TRBV7-8 to TRBJ2-5; 7 nucleotides line up with TRBD2. Germline assignment: CDR1 SGHVS and CDR2 FQNEAQ. The length of the CDR3 is 14 residues. The J segment lost 5 bases and the V segment lost 1 base, leaving 4 bases of the junction unmatched. CDR3: CASSLGTSWETQYF. The CDR3 nucleotides read TGTGCCAGCAGCTTAGGGACTAGTTGGGAGACCCAGTACTTC.

The V and J genes are TRBV28 and TRBJ1-6; 7 nucleotides align to TRBD1. The CDR3 runs 13 residues. The germline CDR1 and CDR2 sequences are MDHEN and SYDVKM. V was clipped by 6 bases and J by 12 bases; unmatched bases: 8. The CDR3 loop is CASRGQSSRPLHF. In DNA, the CDR3 is TGTGCCAGCAGGGGACAGTCCTCGAGACCCCTCCACTTT.

The CDR3: CASSLSGTRPQAYEQYF. DNA for the CDR3: TGTGCCAGCAGTTTATCGGGGACACGCCCACAGGCCTACGAGCAGTACTTC. The J gene is TRBJ2-7, the V gene TRBV27; perhaps TRBD1 as D (6 bases). The germline V gene encodes CDR1 MNHEY and CDR2 SMNVEV (reference sequence). The CDR3 runs to 17 residues. Deletions cut 0 bases from V and 2 bases from J, with 17 bases between.